The 23 T cell receptor beta chains given below trace back to one sample, sequenced in a study of blood T cell repertoires in COVID-19 (dated by TCRdb to the early 2020s). The method was the immunoSEQ multiplex PCR assay. Held by TCRdb, this immuneACCESS table contains in-frame sequences only and omits some clones. Under half of the omission traces to an unresolved V gene where checked; the cause of the rest is unknown. A total of around 51,000 clones appear in this sample, around 84% of them only once. The ten top clones hold about 4.2% of the sample. The sequenced sample consisted of peripheral blood. The receptors originated from an older man with active COVID-19.

The chain couples TRBV9 to TRBJ2-2; 10 bases are a match to TRBD2. Looked up from germline, CDR1 is SGDLS and CDR2 is YYNGEE. V dropped 1 base and J dropped 5; count of bases not matched to a gene: 8. This CDR3 is built from 17 residues. The CDR3 loop reads CASSVLSGRSGTGELFF. CDR3 coding DNA: TGTGCCAGCAGCGTACTTAGCGGGAGGTCGGGGACCGGGGAGCTGTTTTTT.

The V call is TRBV28, the J call TRBJ1-1, with D possibly TRBD1 on 5 matching bases. The V end lost 2 bases, the J end lost 2 bases, and 12 bases lay between the germline ends. Germline V CDR1 and CDR2: MDHEN, SYDVKM. The CDR3 is 15 amino acids. The CDR3 reads CASSLNQGDNTEAFF. CDR3 nucleotide sequence: TGTGCCAGCAGTTTAAACCAGGGTGACAACACTGAAGCTTTCTTT.

In its sample, this clone was seen once. CDR3 in amino acids: CASSSSDGTSGYEQYF. In DNA form, the CDR3 reads TGTGCCAGCAGCTCCTCGGACGGGACTAGCGGCTACGAGCAGTACTTC. The chain joins TRBV5-4 to TRBJ2-7; 11 positions agree with TRBD2. The germline CDR1 and CDR2 sequences are SGHNT and YYREEE (reference sequence). The CDR3 has 16 residues. V lost 3 bases to trimming and J lost 3 bases; unmatched junction nucleotides: 8.

This rearrangement joins TRBV6-1 to TRBJ1-5; perhaps TRBD1 as D (5 bases). The germline V and J ends were trimmed by 3 bases and 2 bases, with 11 bases remaining between them. The CDR3 length is 15 residues. Germline CDR1 reads MNHNS; CDR2 reads SASEGT. The CDR3 sequence is CASSDILGRNQPQHF. CDR3 sequence (DNA): TGTGCCAGCAGTGATATCTTGGGGCGCAATCAGCCCCAGCATTTT.

The CDR3: CASSPSGDSNQPQHF. CDR3 sequence (DNA): TGTGCCAGCTCACCAAGCGGAGATAGCAATCAGCCCCAGCATTTT. The chain links TRBV18 to TRBJ1-5; D is unresolved. Trimming pared 2 bases from V and 0 bases from J, leaving 8 bases between. This CDR3 is 15 amino acids long. The V gene's germline CDR1 is KGHSH and CDR2 LQKENI.

The rearrangement uses TRBV28 and TRBJ1-6; 11 nucleotides line up with TRBD1. V was pared by 7 bases and J by 9 bases, with 5 bases of the junction left unmatched. The germline V gene encodes CDR1 MDHEN and CDR2 SYDVKM. This CDR3 spans 14 amino acids. The CDR3 region is CASTSDRGLSPLHF. The CDR3 DNA follows: TGTGCCAGCACCTCGGACAGGGGGCTTTCACCCCTCCACTTT.

The chain employs TRBV4-3 and TRBJ1-4, with 7 bases that match TRBD1. The CDR3 contains 14 residues. In germline, CDR1 is LGHNA, CDR2 YSLEER. Losses at the gene ends were 4 bases for V and 3 bases for J; bases not matched to a gene: 2. CDR3 sequence reads: CASSRRGPNEKLFF. In DNA, the CDR3 is TGCGCCAGCAGCCGAAGGGGGCCTAATGAAAAACTGTTTTTT.

The V and J genes are TRBV4-3 and TRBJ2-7, with unresolved D. The CDR3 covers 14 residues. V lost 0 bases, J lost 3 bases, and 9 bases lay in between. The germline V gene encodes CDR1 LGHNA and CDR2 YSLEER. The CDR3 here is CASSQDRQGYEQYF. The CDR3 DNA follows: TGCGCCAGCAGCCAAGACCGACAAGGCTACGAGCAGTACTTC.

The CDR3 is CASSQVKDTQYF. The CDR3 coding sequence is TGTGCCAGCAGCCAAGTAAAAGATACGCAGTATTTT. This chain joins TRBV3-1 (or the pseudogene TRBV3-2) and TRBJ2-3; no clear D gene. The CDR3 has 12 amino acids. Germline V lookup: CDR1 LGHDT, CDR2 YNNKEL (reference sequence). V was pared by 1 base and J by 5 bases, with 4 bases between.

V is TRBV5-1 and J is TRBJ2-1; 9 nucleotides match TRBD1. V lost 3 bases to trimming and J lost 8 bases; unmatched junction nucleotides: 9. Per the germline V gene, CDR1 is SGHRS and CDR2 is YFSETQ. This CDR3 comprises 15 residues. CDR3 DNA: TGCGCCAGCAGCTGGGGACAGGGTACCTCGGATGAGCAGTTCTTC. Translation gives CASSWGQGTSDEQFF.

In its sample, this clone was seen once. The CDR3 reads CASSQTRGYGHEQFF. CDR3 nucleotide sequence: TGTGCCAGCAGTCAGACCCGGGGGTACGGTCATGAGCAGTTCTTC. The V call is TRBV28, the J call TRBJ2-1, with TRBD2 as a possible D gene (6 bases). The germline CDR1 and CDR2 sequences are MDHEN and SYDVKM. Trimming cost V 5 bases and J 8 bases, with 19 bases left between them. This CDR3 contains 15 residues.

This chain links TRBV4-3 with TRBJ2-1; 7 nucleotides align to TRBD2. V lost 7 bases, J lost 4 bases, and 10 bases stayed unmatched. Looked up from germline, CDR1 is LGHNA and CDR2 is YSLEER. This CDR3 spans 15 amino acids. The CDR3 sequence: CASTSGTTSYNEQFF. The CDR3 region has the DNA TGCGCCAGCACCTCAGGGACTACATCATACAATGAGCAGTTCTTC.

This clone came up once. This chain uses TRBV7-2 with TRBJ1-4; 9 bases align to TRBD1. Unmatched junction bases numbered 10, after V lost 2 bases and J lost 9 bases. This CDR3 has 16 amino acids. Looked up from germline, CDR1 is SGHTA and CDR2 is FQGNSA. The CDR3 sequence: CASSLRGQGRFQKLFF. The CDR3 region has the DNA TGTGCCAGCAGCTTACGGGGACAGGGCCGCTTTCAAAAACTGTTTTTT.

The V call is TRBV20-1, the J call TRBJ2-7; D possibly corresponds to TRBD2 (6 bases). The CDR3 consists of 15 residues. Trimming cost V 3 bases and J 7 bases, with 22 bases left between them. The V gene's germline CDR1 is DFQATT and CDR2 SNEGSKA (reference sequence). The CDR3 bases are TGCAGTGCTAGTCCCGCAAGCGGCCTTGGGGGGGAGCAGTACTTC. Encoded protein: CSASPASGLGGEQYF.

The V and J genes are TRBV14 and TRBJ2-1; 7 nucleotides match TRBD2. The germline CDR1 and CDR2 sequences are SGHDN and FVKESK. CDR3 length equals 19 residues. The V gene end was trimmed by 0 bases and the J gene end by 3 bases; junction bases not matched to a gene: 14. The CDR3 is CASSQDISGRAEVYNEQFF. The CDR3, as DNA: TGTGCCAGCAGCCAAGATATTAGCGGGCGGGCCGAGGTCTACAATGAGCAGTTCTTC.

This chain connects TRBV9 to TRBJ2-3; D may be TRBD2 (6 bases). CDR3 size: 15 residues. CDR1 and CDR2 from the germline V gene are SGDLS and YYNGEE. V was clipped by 0 bases and J by 2 bases, with 10 bases between them. The CDR3 DNA reads TGTGCCAGCAGCGTAGCGGGACTCTTCACAGATACGCAGTATTTT. Translation: CASSVAGLFTDTQYF.

This clone was seen only once. V and J are TRBV21-1 and TRBJ2-3; the table's D call of TRBD1 was not tested on the DNA. TRBV21-1 represents a pseudogene. This CDR3 has 18 amino acids. The CDR3 coding sequence is TGTGCCAGCACCAAAACCCCAAGATCCAGGGCTAGCACAGATACGCAGTATTTT. Amino acids: CASTKTPRSRASTDTQYF.

The V call is TRBV18, the J call TRBJ2-2, with 12 bases fitting TRBD2. This CDR3 region has 17 residues. Germline CDR1 reads KGHSH; CDR2 reads LQKENI. V shed 3 bases, J shed 1 base, and the junction held 3 bases outside the gene matches. CDR3 coding DNA: TGTGCCAGCTCACCTGCGACTAGCGGGAGGAACACCGGGGAGCTGTTTTTT. This encodes CASSPATSGRNTGELFF.

This chain links TRBV11-2 with TRBJ2-3; no clear D. Looked up from germline, CDR1 is SGHAT and CDR2 is FQNNGV. V lost 0 bases and J lost 5, with 9 bases in between. The CDR3 runs 14 residues. CDR3 sequence (DNA): TGTGCCAGCAGCTTAGATCGGTACGGAGATACGCAGTATTTT. Translated: CASSLDRYGDTQYF.

This sequence joins TRBV6-2 or TRBV6-3 and TRBJ2-7, with TRBD2 matching over 16 bases. Germline-derived CDR1 and CDR2 are MNHEY and SVGEGT. The CDR3 has 17 residues. Germline trimming cut 2 bases from V and 3 bases from J; bases unmatched to any gene: 4. CDR3 DNA sequence: TGTGCCAGCAGTTACGGGACTAGCGGGAGGGGATTCTACGAGCAGTACTTC. It codes for CASSYGTSGRGFYEQYF.

The V gene is TRBV6-5, the J gene TRBJ2-7, with D possibly being TRBD1 (5 bases). The CDR3 loop spans 13 amino acids. Looked up from germline, CDR1 is MNHEY and CDR2 is SVGAGI. V was clipped by 0 bases and J by 6 bases, with 9 bases between them. The CDR3 DNA reads TGTGCCAGCAGTTACTCGATTAGGGGCGAGCAGTACTTC. Encoded protein: CASSYSIRGEQYF.

Only one count was recorded for this clone. The genes are TRBV3-1 (or the pseudogene TRBV3-2) and TRBJ1-1; TRBD1 is a possible D gene (5 bases). CDR3 size: 15 residues. Germline assignment: CDR1 LGHDT and CDR2 YNNKEL (reference sequence). The V and J ends lost 5 bases and 2 bases respectively, with 15 bases between them. In DNA, the CDR3 is TGTGCCAGCAGCATACGAAGGGACTTCAACACTGAAGCTTTCTTT. Amino acid sequence: CASSIRRDFNTEAFF.

The J gene is TRBJ2-7, the V gene TRBV28; TRBD1 matches at 9 bases. Trimming took 3 bases from V and 2 from J; bases not matched to a gene: 5. The CDR3 totals 15 residues. Germline values: CDR1 MDHEN, CDR2 SYDVKM. The CDR3 sequence is CASSFGQGITYEQYF. The CDR3 region has the DNA TGTGCCAGCAGTTTTGGACAGGGGATAACCTACGAGCAGTACTTC.